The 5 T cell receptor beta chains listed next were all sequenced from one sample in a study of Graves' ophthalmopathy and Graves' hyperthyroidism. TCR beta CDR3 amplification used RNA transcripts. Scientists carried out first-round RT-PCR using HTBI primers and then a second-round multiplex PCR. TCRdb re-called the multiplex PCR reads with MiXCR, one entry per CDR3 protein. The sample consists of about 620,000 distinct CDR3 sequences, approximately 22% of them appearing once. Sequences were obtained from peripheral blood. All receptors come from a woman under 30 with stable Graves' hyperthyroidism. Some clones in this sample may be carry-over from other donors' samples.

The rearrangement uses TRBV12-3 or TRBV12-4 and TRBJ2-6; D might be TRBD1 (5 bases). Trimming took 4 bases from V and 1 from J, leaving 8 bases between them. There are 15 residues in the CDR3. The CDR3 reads CASSYQGSGANVLTF. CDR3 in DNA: TGTGCCAGCAGTTACCAGGGTTCTGGGGCCAACGTCCTGACTTTC.

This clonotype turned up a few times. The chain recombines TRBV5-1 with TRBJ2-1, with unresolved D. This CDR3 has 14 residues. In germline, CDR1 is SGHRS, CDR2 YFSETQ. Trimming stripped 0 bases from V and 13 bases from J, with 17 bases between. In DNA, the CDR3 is TGCGCCAGCAGCTTGGTGTGGCAAGCGCTCGGCCAGTTCTTC. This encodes CASSLVWQALGQFF.

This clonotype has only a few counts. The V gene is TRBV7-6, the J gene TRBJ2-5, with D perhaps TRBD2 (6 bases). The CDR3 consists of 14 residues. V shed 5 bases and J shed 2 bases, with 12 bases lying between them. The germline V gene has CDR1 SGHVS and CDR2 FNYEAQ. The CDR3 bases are TGTGCCAGCAGCCCCCCCGCGGGACAAGAGACCCAGTACTTC. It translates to CASSPPAGQETQYF.

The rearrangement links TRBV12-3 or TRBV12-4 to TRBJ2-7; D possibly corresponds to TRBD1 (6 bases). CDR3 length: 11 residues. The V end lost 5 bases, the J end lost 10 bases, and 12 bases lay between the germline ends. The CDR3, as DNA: TGTGCCAGCAGTATCGCCGGGACACAGTACTTC. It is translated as CASSIAGTQYF.

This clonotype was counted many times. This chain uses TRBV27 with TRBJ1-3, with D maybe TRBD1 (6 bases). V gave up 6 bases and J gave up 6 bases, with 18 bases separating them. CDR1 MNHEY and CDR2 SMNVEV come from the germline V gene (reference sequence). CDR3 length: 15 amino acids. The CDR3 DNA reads TGTGCCAGCAGATTACAGGGAAAGGGGACAAACACCATATATTTT. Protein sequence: CASRLQGKGTNTIYF.